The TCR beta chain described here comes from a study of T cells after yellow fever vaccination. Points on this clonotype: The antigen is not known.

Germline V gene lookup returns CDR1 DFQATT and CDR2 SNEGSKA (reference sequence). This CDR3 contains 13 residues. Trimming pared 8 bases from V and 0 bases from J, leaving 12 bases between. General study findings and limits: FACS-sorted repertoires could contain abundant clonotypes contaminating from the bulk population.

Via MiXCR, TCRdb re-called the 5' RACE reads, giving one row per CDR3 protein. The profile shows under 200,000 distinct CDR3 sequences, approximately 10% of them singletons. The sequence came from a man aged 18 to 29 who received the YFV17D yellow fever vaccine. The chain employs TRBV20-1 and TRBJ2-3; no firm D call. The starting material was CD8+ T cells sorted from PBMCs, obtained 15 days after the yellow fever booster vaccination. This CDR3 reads CSPRVPSTDTQYF. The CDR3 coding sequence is TGCAGTCCCCGGGTACCGAGCACAGATACGCAGTATTTT.